The rows below give T cell receptor beta chains drawn from one sample of a study of T cells in localized non-small cell lung cancer. Method: immunoSEQ multiplex PCR; TCRdb's copy keeps in-frame clones and lacks some. This table has 24,000 or so clones, approximately 90% appearing once. Sample: peripheral blood, taken before any cancer treatment. The receptor source for this set is a woman between 40 and 69 years old with stage I lung adenocarcinoma. CDR3s include the opening cysteine and the closing phenylalanine or tryptophan. Fields, in order: D gene, J gene, clone size, V gene, CDR3 protein, CDR3 DNA. The D gene is left open where the match is weak. Some rows have no size entry. The others give once, few or many, or a class for an expanded clone.

D gene: NA; J gene: TRBJ1-4; clone size: once; V gene: TRBV7-9; CDR3 protein: CASSFFSGREEKLFF; CDR3 DNA: TGTGCCAGCAGCTTCTTTTCCGGACGGGAGGAAAAACTGTTTTTT
D gene: NA; J gene: TRBJ1-4; clone size: NA; V gene: TRBV7-2; CDR3 protein: CASSFGVLSEKLFF; CDR3 DNA: TGTGCCAGCAGCTTTGGGGTCCTAAGCGAAAAACTGTTTTTT
D gene: NA; J gene: TRBJ2-1; clone size: few; V gene: TRBV4-3; CDR3 protein: CASTPERKLNNEQFF; CDR3 DNA: TGCGCCAGTACCCCAGAGAGAAAGTTGAACAATGAGCAGTTCTTC
D gene: TRBD1; J gene: TRBJ2-5; clone size: NA; V gene: TRBV5-4; CDR3 protein: CASSLETGVGETQYF; CDR3 DNA: TGTGCCAGCAGCTTGGAAACAGGGGTGGGTGAGACCCAGTACTTC
D gene: TRBD1; J gene: TRBJ1-5; clone size: NA; V gene: TRBV2; CDR3 protein: CASSPYGQGSLQPQHF; CDR3 DNA: TGTGCCAGCAGCCCCTACGGACAGGGCTCTCTTCAGCCCCAGCATTTT
D gene: NA; J gene: TRBJ1-2; clone size: NA; V gene: TRBV5-1; CDR3 protein: CASSLVPTPTNYGYTF; CDR3 DNA: TGCGCCAGCAGCTTGGTGCCGACTCCGACTAACTATGGCTACACCTTC
D gene: TRBD2; J gene: TRBJ2-3; clone size: once; V gene: TRBV5-6; CDR3 protein: CASSLTSGETQYF; CDR3 DNA: TGTGCCAGCAGCTTGACTAGCGGGGAAACGCAGTATTTT
D gene: TRBD1; J gene: TRBJ2-7; clone size: NA; V gene: TRBV18; CDR3 protein: CASSGTGVIYEQYF; CDR3 DNA: TGTGCCAGCTCCGGGACAGGGGTGATCTACGAGCAGTACTTC
D gene: TRBD1; J gene: TRBJ1-2; clone size: NA; V gene: TRBV29-1; CDR3 protein: CSVGFGQGYGYTF; CDR3 DNA: TGCAGCGTTGGTTTCGGACAGGGCTATGGCTACACCTTC
D gene: NA; J gene: TRBJ2-7; clone size: NA; V gene: TRBV5-1; CDR3 protein: CASSEGLNYEQYF; CDR3 DNA: TGCGCCAGCAGCGAGGGACTGAACTACGAGCAGTACTTC
D gene: TRBD1; J gene: TRBJ2-2; clone size: NA; V gene: TRBV9; CDR3 protein: CASSVGQGDTGELFF; CDR3 DNA: TGTGCCAGCAGCGTAGGACAGGGGGACACCGGGGAGCTGTTTTTT
D gene: NA; J gene: TRBJ1-4; clone size: NA; V gene: TRBV28; CDR3 protein: CASSLSAGEKLFF; CDR3 DNA: TGTGCCAGCAGTTTATCTGCGGGTGAAAAACTGTTTTTT
D gene: NA; J gene: TRBJ2-7; clone size: once; V gene: TRBV10-3; CDR3 protein: CAISAFGVYEQYF; CDR3 DNA: TGTGCCATCAGTGCTTTTGGGGTCTACGAGCAGTACTTC
D gene: NA; J gene: TRBJ2-6; clone size: NA; V gene: TRBV6-1; CDR3 protein: CASSDAASSGANVLTF; CDR3 DNA: TGTGCCAGCAGTGACGCAGCCAGCTCTGGGGCCAACGTCCTGACTTTC
D gene: NA; J gene: TRBJ2-7; clone size: NA; V gene: TRBV5-1; CDR3 protein: CASRGGQTLYEQYF; CDR3 DNA: TGCGCCAGCCGGGGGGGACAGACCCTCTACGAGCAGTACTTC
D gene: NA; J gene: TRBJ1-4; clone size: NA; V gene: TRBV5-6; CDR3 protein: CASSGTGTSLEKLFF; CDR3 DNA: TGTGCCAGCAGCGGGACGGGAACTTCTTTGGAAAAACTGTTTTTT
D gene: NA; J gene: TRBJ2-7; clone size: once; V gene: TRBV11-2; CDR3 protein: CASSLRRTSYEQYF; CDR3 DNA: TGTGCCAGCAGCTTAAGGCGGACCTCCTACGAGCAGTACTTC
D gene: TRBD2; J gene: TRBJ2-1; clone size: NA; V gene: TRBV7-6; CDR3 protein: CASSLTGGSHNEQFF; CDR3 DNA: TGTGCCAGCAGCTTAACTGGCGGGAGCCACAATGAGCAGTTCTTC
D gene: NA; J gene: TRBJ2-1; clone size: NA; V gene: TRBV4-1; CDR3 protein: CASSFPGRDNEQFF; CDR3 DNA: TGCGCCAGCAGCTTTCCGGGCCGAGACAATGAGCAGTTCTTC
D gene: TRBD2; J gene: TRBJ2-7; clone size: NA; V gene: TRBV7-2; CDR3 protein: CASSFEMGGSSEQYF; CDR3 DNA: TGTGCCAGCAGCTTCGAGATGGGCGGGAGCTCCGAGCAGTACTTC
D gene: TRBD2; J gene: TRBJ2-7; clone size: NA; V gene: TRBV11-2; CDR3 protein: CASRTGTSAYEQYF; CDR3 DNA: TGTGCCAGCAGAACCGGGACTAGCGCGTACGAGCAGTACTTC
D gene: NA; J gene: TRBJ1-1; clone size: NA; V gene: TRBV29-1; CDR3 protein: CSVVGERSTNTEAFF; CDR3 DNA: TGCAGCGTTGTAGGGGAGAGGTCAACAAACACTGAAGCTTTCTTT
D gene: TRBD2; J gene: TRBJ2-1; clone size: NA; V gene: TRBV28; CDR3 protein: CASSTIAGLNEQFF; CDR3 DNA: TGTGCCAGCAGTACCATAGCGGGATTGAATGAGCAGTTCTTC
D gene: NA; J gene: TRBJ2-5; clone size: NA; V gene: TRBV25-1; CDR3 protein: CASSETGSLETQYF; CDR3 DNA: TGTGCCAGCAGTGAAACCGGGAGTCTGGAGACCCAGTACTTC
D gene: NA; J gene: TRBJ2-2; clone size: NA; V gene: TRBV6-5; CDR3 protein: CASSSSGELFF; CDR3 DNA: TGTGCCAGCAGTTCTTCTGGGGAGCTGTTTTTT
D gene: TRBD2; J gene: TRBJ2-1; clone size: NA; V gene: TRBV28; CDR3 protein: CASSSPTSSNEQFF; CDR3 DNA: TGTGCCAGCAGTTCCCCGACTAGCTCGAATGAGCAGTTCTTC
D gene: NA; J gene: TRBJ2-1; clone size: once; V gene: TRBV19; CDR3 protein: CASSLERVSYNEQFF; CDR3 DNA: TGTGCCAGTAGCTTGGAGCGGGTCTCCTACAATGAGCAGTTCTTC
D gene: TRBD2; J gene: TRBJ2-1; clone size: NA; V gene: TRBV6-5; CDR3 protein: CASSILAGTYNEQFF; CDR3 DNA: TGTGCCAGCAGCATCCTAGCGGGAACCTACAATGAGCAGTTCTTC
D gene: NA; J gene: TRBJ1-1; clone size: few; V gene: TRBV18; CDR3 protein: CASSPEGTGPLILNTEAFF; CDR3 DNA: TGTGCCAGCTCACCTGAGGGAACAGGACCTTTAATATTGAACACTGAAGCTTTCTTT
D gene: TRBD1; J gene: TRBJ1-1; clone size: NA; V gene: TRBV6-5; CDR3 protein: CASRPGQRNTEAFF; CDR3 DNA: TGTGCCAGCAGGCCGGGACAGAGGAACACTGAAGCTTTCTTT
D gene: TRBD2; J gene: TRBJ2-7; clone size: NA; V gene: TRBV27; CDR3 protein: CASARLAGVSYEQYF; CDR3 DNA: TGTGCCAGCGCCCGACTAGCGGGAGTATCGTACGAGCAGTACTTC
D gene: TRBD2; J gene: TRBJ2-1; clone size: NA; V gene: TRBV28; CDR3 protein: CASIPGLAGNEQFF; CDR3 DNA: TGTGCCAGCATACCCGGACTAGCGGGCAATGAGCAGTTCTTC
D gene: NA; J gene: TRBJ1-5; clone size: NA; V gene: TRBV10-3; CDR3 protein: CAISEGSSNQPQHF; CDR3 DNA: TGTGCCATCAGTGAGGGTAGTAGCAATCAGCCCCAGCATTTT
D gene: TRBD2; J gene: TRBJ2-3; clone size: NA; V gene: TRBV4-3; CDR3 protein: CASSQSGKRTDTQYF; CDR3 DNA: TGCGCCAGCAGCCAAAGCGGGAAACGCACAGATACGCAGTATTTT
D gene: NA; J gene: TRBJ2-7; clone size: NA; V gene: TRBV11-2; CDR3 protein: CASSLGLSSSYEQYF; CDR3 DNA: TGTGCCAGCAGCTTAGGGCTTTCTTCCTCCTACGAGCAGTACTTC
D gene: NA; J gene: TRBJ1-4; clone size: NA; V gene: TRBV5-1; CDR3 protein: CASSLLGSNEKLFF; CDR3 DNA: TGCGCCAGCAGCTTGTTAGGTTCTAATGAAAAACTGTTTTTT